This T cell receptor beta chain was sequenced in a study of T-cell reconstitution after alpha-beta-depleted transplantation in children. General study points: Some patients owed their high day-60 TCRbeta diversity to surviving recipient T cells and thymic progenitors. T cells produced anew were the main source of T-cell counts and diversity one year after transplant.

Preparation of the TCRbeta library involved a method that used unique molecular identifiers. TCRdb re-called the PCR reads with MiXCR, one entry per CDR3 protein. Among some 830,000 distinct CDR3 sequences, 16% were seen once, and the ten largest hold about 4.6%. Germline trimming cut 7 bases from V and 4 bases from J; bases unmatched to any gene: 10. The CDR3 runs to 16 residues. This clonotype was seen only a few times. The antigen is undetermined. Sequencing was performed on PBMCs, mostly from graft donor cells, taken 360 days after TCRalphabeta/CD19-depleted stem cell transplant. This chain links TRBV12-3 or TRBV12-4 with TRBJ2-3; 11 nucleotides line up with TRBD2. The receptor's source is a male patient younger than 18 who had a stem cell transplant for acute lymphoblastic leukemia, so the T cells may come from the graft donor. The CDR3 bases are TGTGCCAGCAATCCCAACCCGGGACTAGCGGCAGATACGCAGTATTTT. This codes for CASNPNPGLAADTQYF.